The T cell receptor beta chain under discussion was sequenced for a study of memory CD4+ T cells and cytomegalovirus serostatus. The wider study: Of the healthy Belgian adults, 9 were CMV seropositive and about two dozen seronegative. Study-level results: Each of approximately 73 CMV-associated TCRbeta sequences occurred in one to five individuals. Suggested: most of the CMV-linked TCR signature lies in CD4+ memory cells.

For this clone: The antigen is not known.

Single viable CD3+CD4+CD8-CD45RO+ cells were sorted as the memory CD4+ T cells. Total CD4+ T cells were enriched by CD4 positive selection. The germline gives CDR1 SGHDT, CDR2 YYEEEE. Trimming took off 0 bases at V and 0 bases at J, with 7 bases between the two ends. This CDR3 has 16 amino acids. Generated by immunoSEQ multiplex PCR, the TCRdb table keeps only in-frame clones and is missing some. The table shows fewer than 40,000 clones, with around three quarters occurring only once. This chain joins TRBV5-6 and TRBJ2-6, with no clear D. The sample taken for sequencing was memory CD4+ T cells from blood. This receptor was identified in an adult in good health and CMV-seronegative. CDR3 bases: TGTGCCAGCAGCTTGGGAGTCTCCTCTGGGGCCAACGTCCTGACTTTC. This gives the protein CASSLGVSSGANVLTF.